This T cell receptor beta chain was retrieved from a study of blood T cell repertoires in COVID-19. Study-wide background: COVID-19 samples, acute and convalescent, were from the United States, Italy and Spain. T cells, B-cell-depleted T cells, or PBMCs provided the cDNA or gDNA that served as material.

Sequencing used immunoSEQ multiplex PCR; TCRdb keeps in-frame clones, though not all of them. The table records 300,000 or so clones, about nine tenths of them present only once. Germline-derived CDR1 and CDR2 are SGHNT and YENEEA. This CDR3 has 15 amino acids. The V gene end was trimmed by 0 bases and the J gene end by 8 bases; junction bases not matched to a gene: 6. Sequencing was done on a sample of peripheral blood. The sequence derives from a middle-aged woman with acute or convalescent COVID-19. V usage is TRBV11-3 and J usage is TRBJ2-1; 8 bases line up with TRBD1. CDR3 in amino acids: CASSLEQGGWDEQFF. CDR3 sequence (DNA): TGTGCCAGCAGCTTAGAACAGGGGGGTTGGGATGAGCAGTTCTTC.